This TCR beta chain was identified in a study of response to subunit inactivated influenza vaccine. Each CDR3 protein gets one entry after TCRdb re-called the RT-PCR reads with MiXCR. In the table there are over 650,000 distinct CDR3 sequences, less than 20% of which are singletons. The V gene's germline CDR1 is DFQATT and CDR2 SNEGSKA (reference sequence). The CDR3 is 14 amino acids. Between the trimmed V and J ends, which lost 3 bases and 7 bases, there was a span of 16 bases. The sequence was collected from a man aged 45 to 65 who received an inactivated influenza vaccine. Sequenced here: PBMCs from blood, sampled about 5 days after vaccination. The gene calls are TRBV20-1 and TRBJ1-5, with TRBD1 as a possible D gene (5 bases). The CDR3 spells CSASVPGFDQPQHF. The DNA of the CDR3 is TGCAGTGCTAGTGTCCCAGGGTTTGACCAGCCCCAGCATTTT.